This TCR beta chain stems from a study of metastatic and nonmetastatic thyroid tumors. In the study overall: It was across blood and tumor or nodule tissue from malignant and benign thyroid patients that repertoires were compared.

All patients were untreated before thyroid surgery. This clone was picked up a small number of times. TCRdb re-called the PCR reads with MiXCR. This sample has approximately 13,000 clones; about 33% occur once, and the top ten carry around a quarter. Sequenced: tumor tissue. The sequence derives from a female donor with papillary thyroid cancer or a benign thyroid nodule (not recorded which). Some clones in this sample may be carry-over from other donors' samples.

The CDR3 sequence is CASSPKRASEAFF. The CDR3 DNA reads TGTGCCAGCAGTCCCAAGAGGGCCTCTGAAGCTTTCTTT. The V and J genes are TRBV6-2 or TRBV6-3 and TRBJ1-1; D is unresolved. The CDR3 spans 13 residues. The germline V and J ends were trimmed by 5 bases and 6 bases, with 13 bases remaining between them. Germline lookup yields CDR1 MNHEY and CDR2 SVGEGT.